This T cell receptor (beta chain) was documented in a study of T cells in Graves' hyperthyroidism and ophthalmopathy. What was amplified from RNA transcripts were TCR beta CDR3 regions. HTBI primers drove first-round RT-PCR of the TCR CDR3. TCRdb used MiXCR to reprocess the multiplex PCR reads, holding one entry per CDR3 protein. This repertoire shows 540,000 or so distinct CDR3 sequences, around 46% found once; its top ten account for around 20%. There are a few counts of this clonotype. Its antigen is unidentified. Notes on the study in general: From stable hyperthyroidism, ophthalmopathy was set apart by a 13 V-J model. The blood repertoire included most of the expanded thyroid clonotypes above 0.001.

Germline trimming cut 0 bases from V and 3 bases from J; bases unmatched to any gene: 0. This CDR3 region has 14 residues. Germline loops: CDR1 LNHNV, CDR2 YYDKDF (reference sequence). The chain carries TRBV15 and TRBJ2-7, with 9 nucleotides matching TRBD1. The specimen was peripheral blood or thyroid tissue (not recorded which). This clonotype originated in an adult woman with Graves' disease, either hyperthyroidism or ophthalmopathy (not recorded which). CDR3 DNA sequence: TGTGCCACCAGCAGAGAGGGACAGGGCTACGAGCAGTACTTC. This translates into CATSREGQGYEQYF. The full variable domain, with the rest looked up from reference TRBV15 and TRBJ2-7, is DAMVIQNPRYQVTQFGKPVTLSCSQTLNHNVMYWYQQKSSQAPKLLFHYYDKDFNNEADTPDNFQSRRPNTSFCFLDIRSPGLGDTAMYLCATSREGQGYEQYFGPGTRLTVT.